This TCR beta chain was identified in a study of blood T cell repertoires in COVID-19. The wider study: The origin of the acute and convalescent COVID-19 samples was the United States, Italy and Spain. In each case, the material was cDNA or gDNA derived from T cells, B-cell-depleted T cells, or PBMCs.

There are 16 residues in the CDR3. Germline CDR1 and CDR2: LGHDT and YNNKEL (reference sequence). Trimming removed 4 bases at V and 0 bases at J, with 13 bases between. Source study methods: From reference gene primer amplification, estimates of nucleated cell counts were derived. Sequencing used immunoSEQ multiplex PCR; TCRdb keeps in-frame clones, though not all of them. V and J calls and clone size come straight from that table; D and trimming were deduced from the DNA. This sample has under 250,000 clones; roughly four fifths occur once, and the top ten carry 4.7%. This receptor was obtained from a woman between 65 and 79 years old with acute or convalescent COVID-19. The rearrangement joins TRBV3-1 (or the pseudogene TRBV3-2) to TRBJ1-3, with D maybe TRBD1 (6 bases). Sequenced: peripheral blood. DNA for the CDR3: TGTGCCAGCAGCCCGACAGGTCCGATCTCTGGAAACACCATATATTTT. Protein sequence: CASSPTGPISGNTIYF.